This TCR beta chain was identified in a study of T-cell reconstitution after alpha-beta-depleted transplantation in children. CDR3 size: 14 residues. Germline-derived CDR1 and CDR2 are DFQATT and SNEGSKA (reference sequence). V lost 2 bases and J 3 bases, leaving 14 bases between the germline ends. This clonotype has more than one count but fewer than ten. TCRbeta library preparation incorporated unique molecular identifiers. TCRdb redid the calling of the PCR reads with MiXCR, one entry per CDR3 protein. Among around 200,000 distinct CDR3 sequences listed, around 9.2% were seen once. The genes are TRBV20-1 and TRBJ2-7; tentatively, D is TRBD1 (6 bases). This clonotype originated in a male patient between 2 and 10 years old who had a stem cell transplant for acute myeloid leukemia, so the T cells may come from the graft donor. The source was PBMCs, mostly from graft donor cells, collected 360 days after TCRalphabeta/CD19-depleted stem cell transplant. The CDR3 nucleotides are TGCAGTGCTAGAAAAGGGGGACCAAGCTACGAGCAGTACTTC. Translated: CSARKGGPSYEQYF.